This T cell receptor (beta chain) was found in a study of OX40 agonist ivuxolimab in advanced cancers. For the study at large: Cohort: about 82% men, mean age 60, aged roughly 23 to 90. Prior checkpoint blockade (anti-PD-1, anti-PD-L1 or anti-CTLA-4) was permitted; less than 45% had it.

Findings and caveats of the study: Among T cells, CD8+ cells averaged more expanded clones than CD4+ cells.

TCRdb's table, derived via immunoSEQ multiplex PCR, lists solely in-frame clones and lacks some. The data show tens of thousands of clones, with 91% seen just once and about 5% held by the top ten. This CDR3 region has 13 residues. V lost 0 bases and J 5 bases, leaving 8 bases between the germline ends. The V gene's germline CDR1 is SGDLS and CDR2 YYNGEE. The table lists this clone with a count of one. The antigen is undetermined. The material sequenced was CD4+ or CD8+ T cells sorted from blood, taken in a trial of the OX40 agonist ivuxolimab. The gene calls are TRBV9 and TRBJ2-5, with D uncertain. This clonotype was obtained from an adult with an advanced solid tumor such as melanoma, head and neck, liver or kidney cancer. The CDR3 protein is CASSVAAYETQYF. As DNA, the CDR3 is TGTGCCAGCAGCGTAGCAGCATACGAGACCCAGTACTTC.